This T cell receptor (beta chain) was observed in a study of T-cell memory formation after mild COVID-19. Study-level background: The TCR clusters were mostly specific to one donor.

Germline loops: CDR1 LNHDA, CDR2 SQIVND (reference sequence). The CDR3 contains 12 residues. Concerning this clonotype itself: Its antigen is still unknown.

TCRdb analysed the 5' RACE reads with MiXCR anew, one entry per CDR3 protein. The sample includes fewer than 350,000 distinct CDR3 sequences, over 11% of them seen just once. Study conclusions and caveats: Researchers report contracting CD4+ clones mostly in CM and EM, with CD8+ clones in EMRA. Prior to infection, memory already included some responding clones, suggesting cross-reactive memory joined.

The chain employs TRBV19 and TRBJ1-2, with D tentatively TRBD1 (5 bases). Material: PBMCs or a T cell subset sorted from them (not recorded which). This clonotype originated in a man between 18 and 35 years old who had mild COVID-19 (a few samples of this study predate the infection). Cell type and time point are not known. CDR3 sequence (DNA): TGTGCGAGTCAAGGGGACCGCTATGGCTACACCTTC. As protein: CASQGDRYGYTF.